Here is one T cell receptor beta chain with its context. Other DNA sequences in the same sample also yield this CDR3. These data belong to a study of metastatic and nonmetastatic thyroid tumors. Study-wide background: Repertoire data that came from the blood and tumor or nodule tissue of malignant and benign thyroid patients were compared.

Per the germline V gene, CDR1 is MNHEY and CDR2 is SMNVEV (reference sequence). The J segment lost 7 bases and the V segment lost 5 bases, leaving 9 bases of the junction unmatched. This CDR3 region has 14 residues. Each patient went into thyroid surgery without having received any treatment. Per the authors' pipeline: CDR3 differences across clinicopathological groups were used to build a distant-metastasis classifier for papillary thyroid cancer. Through MiXCR, TCRdb re-clonotyped the PCR reads. TCRdb's processing, not the authors', yielded these V and J calls. Among some 19,000 clones listed, 32% were seen once.

V is TRBV27 and J is TRBJ2-7; TRBD1 aligns across 9 bases. Specimen: adjacent normal tissue. The clonotype comes from a female donor with papillary thyroid cancer or a benign thyroid nodule (not recorded which). Some clones in this sample may be carry-over from other donors' samples. DNA of the CDR3: TGTGCCAGCAGTGGCCGGGACAGGGCTGGGGAGCAGTACTTC. It encodes CASSGRDRAGEQYF.